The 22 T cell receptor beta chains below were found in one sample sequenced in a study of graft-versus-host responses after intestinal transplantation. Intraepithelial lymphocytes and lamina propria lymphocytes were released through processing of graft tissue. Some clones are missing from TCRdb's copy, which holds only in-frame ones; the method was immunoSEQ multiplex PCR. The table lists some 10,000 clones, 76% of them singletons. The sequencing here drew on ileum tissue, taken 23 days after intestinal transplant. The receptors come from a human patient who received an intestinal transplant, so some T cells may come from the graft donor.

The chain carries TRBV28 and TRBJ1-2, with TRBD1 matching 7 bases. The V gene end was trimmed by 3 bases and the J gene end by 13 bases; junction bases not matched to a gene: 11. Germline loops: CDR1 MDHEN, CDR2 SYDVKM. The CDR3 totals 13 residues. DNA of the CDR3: TGTGCCAGCAGTTTTGAGGGGGCCATCCCTCGCACCTTC. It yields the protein CASSFEGAIPRTF.

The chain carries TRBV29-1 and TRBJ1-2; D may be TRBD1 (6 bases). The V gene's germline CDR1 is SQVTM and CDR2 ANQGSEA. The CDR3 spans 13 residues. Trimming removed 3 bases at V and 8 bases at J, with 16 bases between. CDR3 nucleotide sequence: TGCAGCGTTGATGGGGTCGGAGGGGGAGGCTACACCTTC. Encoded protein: CSVDGVGGGGYTF.

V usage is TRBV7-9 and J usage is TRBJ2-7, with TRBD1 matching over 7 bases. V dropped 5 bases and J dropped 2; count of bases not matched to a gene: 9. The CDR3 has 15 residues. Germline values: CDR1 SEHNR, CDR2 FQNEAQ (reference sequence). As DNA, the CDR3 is TGTGCCAGCAGCCCGCCCCGGGACAGCGCCTACGAGCAGTACTTC. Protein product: CASSPPRDSAYEQYF. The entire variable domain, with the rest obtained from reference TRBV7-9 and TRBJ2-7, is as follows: DTGVSQNPRHKITKRGQNVTFRCDPISEHNRLYWYRQTLGQGPEFLTYFQNEAQLEKSRLLSDRFSAERPKGSFSTLEIQRTEQGDSAMYLCASSPPRDSAYEQYFGPGTRLTVT.

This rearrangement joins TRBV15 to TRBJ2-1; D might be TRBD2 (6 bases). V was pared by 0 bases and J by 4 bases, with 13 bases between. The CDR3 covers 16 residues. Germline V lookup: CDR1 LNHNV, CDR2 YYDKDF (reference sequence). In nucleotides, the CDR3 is TGTGCCACCAGCAGAGATGGCACTAGCAGATACAATGAGCAGTTCTTC. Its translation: CATSRDGTSRYNEQFF. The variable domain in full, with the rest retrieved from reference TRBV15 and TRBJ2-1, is DAMVIQNPRYQVTQFGKPVTLSCSQTLNHNVMYWYQQKSSQAPKLLFHYYDKDFNNEADTPDNFQSRRPNTSFCFLDIRSPGLGDTAMYLCATSRDGTSRYNEQFFGPGTRLTVL.

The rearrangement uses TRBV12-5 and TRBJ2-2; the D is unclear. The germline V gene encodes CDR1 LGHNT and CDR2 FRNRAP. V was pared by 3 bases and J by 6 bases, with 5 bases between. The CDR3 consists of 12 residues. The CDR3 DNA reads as TGTGCTAGTGGTTTTGGACCCGGGGAGCTGTTTTTT. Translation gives CASGFGPGELFF. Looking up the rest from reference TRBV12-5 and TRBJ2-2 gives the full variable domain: DARVTQTPRHKVTEMGQEVTMRCQPILGHNTVFWYRQTMMQGLELLAYFRNRAPLDDSGMPKDRFSAEMPDATLATLKIQPSEPRDSAVYFCASGFGPGELFFGEGSRLTVL.

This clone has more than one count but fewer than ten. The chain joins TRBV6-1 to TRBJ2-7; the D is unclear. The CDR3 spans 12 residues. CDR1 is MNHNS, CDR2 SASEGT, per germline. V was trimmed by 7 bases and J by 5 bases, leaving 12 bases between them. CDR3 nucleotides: TGTGCCAGCATTTCCGCTAGTGACGAGCAGTACTTC. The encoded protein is CASISASDEQYF.

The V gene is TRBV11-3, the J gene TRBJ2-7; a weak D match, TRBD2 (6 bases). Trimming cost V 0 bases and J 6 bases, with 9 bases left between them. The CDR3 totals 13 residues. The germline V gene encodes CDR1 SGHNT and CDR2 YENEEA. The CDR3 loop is CASSLDRGGEQYF. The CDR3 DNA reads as TGTGCCAGCAGCTTAGACCGGGGAGGCGAGCAGTACTTC.

The CDR3 region is CASSVAGTGGQGAFF. The CDR3 nucleotides are TGTGCCAGCAGCGTGGCGGGGACAGGGGGCCAAGGAGCTTTCTTT. The V call is TRBV9, the J call TRBJ1-1; 12 positions agree with TRBD1. With V trimmed by 2 bases and J by 10 bases, 9 bases remained unmatched. The CDR3 is 15 residues long. Germline CDR1 is SGDLS and CDR2 is YYNGEE.

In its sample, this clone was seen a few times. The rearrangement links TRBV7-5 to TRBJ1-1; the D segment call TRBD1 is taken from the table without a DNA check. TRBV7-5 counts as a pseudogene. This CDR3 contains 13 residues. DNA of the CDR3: TGTGCCAGCAGCTTTAACAGTAACACTGAAGCTTTCTTT. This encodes CASSFNSNTEAFF.

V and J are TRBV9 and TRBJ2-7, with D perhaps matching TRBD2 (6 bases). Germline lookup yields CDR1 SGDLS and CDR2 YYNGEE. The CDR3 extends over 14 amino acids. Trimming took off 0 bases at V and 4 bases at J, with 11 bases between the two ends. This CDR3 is CASSVGQGGYEQYF. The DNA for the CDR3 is TGTGCCAGCAGCGTAGGGCAGGGAGGTTACGAGCAGTACTTC.

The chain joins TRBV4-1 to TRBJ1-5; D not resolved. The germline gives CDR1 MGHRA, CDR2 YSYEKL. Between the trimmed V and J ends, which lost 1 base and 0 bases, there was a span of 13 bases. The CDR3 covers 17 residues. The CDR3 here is CASSQVLTQYSNQPQHF. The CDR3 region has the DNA TGCGCCAGCAGCCAAGTCTTGACACAGTATAGCAATCAGCCCCAGCATTTT.

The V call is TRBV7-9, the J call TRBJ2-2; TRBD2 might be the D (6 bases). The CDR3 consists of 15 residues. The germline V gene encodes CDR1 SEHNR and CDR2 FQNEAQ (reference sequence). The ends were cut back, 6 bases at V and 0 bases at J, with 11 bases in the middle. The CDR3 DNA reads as TGTGCCAGCAGGTCGGGGACTTCGAACACCGGGGAGCTGTTTTTT. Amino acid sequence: CASRSGTSNTGELFF. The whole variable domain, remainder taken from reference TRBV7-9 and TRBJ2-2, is DTGVSQNPRHKITKRGQNVTFRCDPISEHNRLYWYRQTLGQGPEFLTYFQNEAQLEKSRLLSDRFSAERPKGSFSTLEIQRTEQGDSAMYLCASRSGTSNTGELFFGEGSRLTVL.

The CDR3 spells CASSPRLAGGHETQYF. The CDR3 bases are TGTGCCAGCTCACCGAGACTAGCGGGAGGGCACGAGACCCAGTACTTC. The chain uses TRBV18 and TRBJ2-5; 14 positions agree with TRBD2. V shed 3 bases, J shed 5 bases, and the junction held 5 bases outside the gene matches. Germline V gene lookup returns CDR1 KGHSH and CDR2 LQKENI. The CDR3 loop spans 16 amino acids.

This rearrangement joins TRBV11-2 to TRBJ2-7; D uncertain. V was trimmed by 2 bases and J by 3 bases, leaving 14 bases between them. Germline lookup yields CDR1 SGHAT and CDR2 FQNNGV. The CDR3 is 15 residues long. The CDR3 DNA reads TGTGCCAGCAGCTTATGGATATCGGATTTCTACGAGCAGTACTTC. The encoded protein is CASSLWISDFYEQYF.

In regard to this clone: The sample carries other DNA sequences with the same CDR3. The CDR3 spells CASSRTYNEQFF. DNA for the CDR3: TGTGCCAGTAGTAGGACATACAATGAGCAGTTCTTC. This rearrangement joins TRBV19 to TRBJ2-1; tentatively, D is TRBD1 (5 bases). Germline lookup yields CDR1 LNHDA and CDR2 SQIVND (reference sequence). The CDR3 runs to 12 residues. V was trimmed by 4 bases and J by 4 bases, leaving 5 bases between them.

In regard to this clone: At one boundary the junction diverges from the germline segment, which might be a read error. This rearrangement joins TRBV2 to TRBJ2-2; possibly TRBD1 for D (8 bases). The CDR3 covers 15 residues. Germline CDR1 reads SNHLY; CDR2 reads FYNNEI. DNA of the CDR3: TGTGCCCGCAGGGGGGGGACAGGCTTCGACGGGGAGCTGTTTTTT. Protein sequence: CARRGGTGFDGELFF.

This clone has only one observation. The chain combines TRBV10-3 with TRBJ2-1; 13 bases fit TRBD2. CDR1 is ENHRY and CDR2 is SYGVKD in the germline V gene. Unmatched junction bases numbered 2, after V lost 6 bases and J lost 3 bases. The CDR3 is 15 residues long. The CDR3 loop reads CAISGLAGDYNEQFF. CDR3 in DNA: TGTGCCATCAGCGGACTAGCGGGGGACTACAATGAGCAGTTCTTC.

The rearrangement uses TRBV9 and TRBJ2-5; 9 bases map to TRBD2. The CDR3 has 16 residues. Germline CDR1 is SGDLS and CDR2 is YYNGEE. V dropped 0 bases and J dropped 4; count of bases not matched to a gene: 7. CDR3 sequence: CASSVGSLAGTETQYF. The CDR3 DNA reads TGTGCCAGCAGCGTAGGAAGTCTAGCGGGGACAGAGACCCAGTACTTC.

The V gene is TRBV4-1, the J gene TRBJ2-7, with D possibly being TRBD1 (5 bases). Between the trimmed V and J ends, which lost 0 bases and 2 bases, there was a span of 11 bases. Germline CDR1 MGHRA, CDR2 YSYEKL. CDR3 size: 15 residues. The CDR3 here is CASSQEPTAPYEQYF. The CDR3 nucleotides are TGCGCCAGCAGCCAAGAACCGACAGCCCCCTACGAGCAGTACTTC.

The CDR3 region is CASSLNGGPYEQYF. CDR3 bases: TGTGCCAGCAGTTTGAACGGGGGACCCTACGAGCAGTACTTC. The V gene is TRBV28, the J gene TRBJ2-7; the D gene is possibly TRBD2 (6 bases). The CDR3 has 14 amino acids. V lost 3 bases to trimming and J lost 2 bases, with 11 bases between them. CDR1 is MDHEN and CDR2 is SYDVKM in the germline V gene.

CDR3 amino acids: CASSYSTGGNYGYTF. In nucleotides, the CDR3 is TGTGCCAGCAGTTACTCGACAGGGGGTAACTATGGCTACACCTTC. V is TRBV6-7 and J is TRBJ1-2, with 9 bases fitting TRBD1. TRBV6-7 belongs to the ORF category, with a function that is uncertain. The trim removed 0 bases at V and 1 base at J, leaving 0 bases unmatched. The CDR3 totals 15 residues.

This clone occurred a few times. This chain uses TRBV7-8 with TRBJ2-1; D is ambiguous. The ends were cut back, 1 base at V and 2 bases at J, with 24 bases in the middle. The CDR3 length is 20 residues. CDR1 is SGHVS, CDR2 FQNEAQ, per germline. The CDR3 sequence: CASSLDRSWPAVGPYNEQFF. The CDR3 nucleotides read TGTGCCAGCAGCTTAGATAGATCATGGCCAGCCGTCGGCCCCTACAATGAGCAGTTCTTC.